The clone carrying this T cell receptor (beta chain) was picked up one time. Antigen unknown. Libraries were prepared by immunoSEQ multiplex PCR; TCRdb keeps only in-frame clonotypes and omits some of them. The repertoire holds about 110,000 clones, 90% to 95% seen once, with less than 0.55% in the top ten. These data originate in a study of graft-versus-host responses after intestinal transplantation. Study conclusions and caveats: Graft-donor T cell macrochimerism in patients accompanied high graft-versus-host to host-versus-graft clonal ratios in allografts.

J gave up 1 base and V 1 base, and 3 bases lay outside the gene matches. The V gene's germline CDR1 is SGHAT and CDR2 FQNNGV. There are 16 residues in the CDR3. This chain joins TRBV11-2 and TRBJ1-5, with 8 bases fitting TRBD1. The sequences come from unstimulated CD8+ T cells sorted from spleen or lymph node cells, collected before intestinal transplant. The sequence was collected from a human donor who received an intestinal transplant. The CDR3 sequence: CASSLGGTGSNQPQHF. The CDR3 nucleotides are TGTGCCAGCAGCTTAGGTGGGACAGGAAGCAATCAGCCCCAGCATTTT.